This T cell receptor beta chain was identified during a study of a mutant IDH1 vaccine in newly diagnosed glioma. Looking at the study overall: Vaccines were begun 4-6 weeks after radiotherapy alone, or with temozolomide cycles. Treated patients comprised around 62% males and roughly 40% females, mean age roughly 44 years. Those enrolled had earlier been treated with radiotherapy, temozolomide, or both, mostly both.

On this clone itself: The antigen is unknown.

Here immunoSEQ multiplex PCR was the method, and the copy in TCRdb shows in-frame clones only, minus some. The sample has about 47,000 clones, around 89% seen once. Germline CDR1 reads GTSNPN; CDR2 reads SVGIG (reference sequence). The trim removed 3 bases at V and 8 bases at J, leaving 18 bases unmatched. This CDR3 is built from 16 residues. Specified time point: week 35, safety follow-up. Doses comprised 300 ug of mutant IDH1 20-mer peptide each, plus topical imiquimod. The sequence was obtained from a woman between 35 and 50 years old with glioma. Sequenced material: PBMCs, taken from a glioma patient whose treatment included an IDH1 peptide vaccine. The J gene is TRBJ1-2, the V gene TRBV30; 7 positions agree with TRBD1. CDR3 sequence: CAWSIRGQALRKGYTF. CDR3 DNA: TGTGCCTGGAGCATTCGAGGACAGGCGTTAAGGAAAGGCTACACCTTC.